One sample yielded the 16 T cell receptor beta chains listed below, sequenced in a study of OX40 agonist ivuxolimab in advanced cancers. Generated by immunoSEQ multiplex PCR, the TCRdb table keeps only in-frame clones and is missing some. Counted here are approximately 60,000 clones, roughly 90% occurring once; the ten biggest clones make up 0.55% to 0.8%. This sample comprised CD4+ or CD8+ T cells sorted from blood, obtained in a trial of the OX40 agonist ivuxolimab. The receptors here all came from an adult with an advanced solid tumor such as melanoma, head and neck, liver or kidney cancer.

CDR3 amino acids: CASSLTGGRNYGYTF. The CDR3 DNA follows: TGTGCCAGCAGCTTAACAGGGGGTCGGAACTATGGCTACACCTTC. This chain links TRBV11-2 with TRBJ1-2, with TRBD1 matching over 8 bases. CDR3 length equals 15 residues. V lost 2 bases to trimming and J lost 2 bases; unmatched junction nucleotides: 4. In germline, CDR1 is SGHAT, CDR2 FQNNGV.

This clone was counted a single time. The chain employs TRBV5-1 and TRBJ2-7; 14 bases agree with TRBD2. The CDR3 extends over 13 amino acids. V was pared by 7 bases and J by 6 bases, with 3 bases of the junction left unmatched. Germline assignment: CDR1 SGHRS and CDR2 YFSETQ. The CDR3 sequence is CASQGLAGGEQYF. As DNA, the CDR3 is TGCGCCAGCCAAGGACTAGCGGGAGGCGAGCAGTACTTC.

The CDR3 here is CASSISSGGKSGANVLTF. The CDR3 DNA is TGTGCCAGTAGTATAAGTAGCGGGGGAAAGTCTGGGGCCAACGTCCTGACTTTC. The genes are TRBV19 and TRBJ2-6, with 9 bases that match TRBD2. Looked up from germline, CDR1 is LNHDA and CDR2 is SQIVND (reference sequence). V dropped 2 bases and J dropped 1; count of bases not matched to a gene: 6. CDR3 length: 18 amino acids. The whole variable domain, remainder taken from reference TRBV19 and TRBJ2-6, is DGGITQSPKYLFRKEGQNVTLSCEQNLNHDAMYWYRQDPGQGLRLIYYSQIVNDFQKGDIAEGYSVSREKKESFPLTVTSAQKNPTAFYLCASSISSGGKSGANVLTFGAGSRLTVL.

On this clone: The junction and the germline gene differ at one end; a read error may be behind it. The rearrangement uses TRBV11-2 and TRBJ1-5; 10 bases are shared with TRBD1. CDR3 size: 14 residues. The germline gives CDR1 SGHAT, CDR2 FQNNGV. The CDR3: CASSLTGGNQPQHF. In DNA form, the CDR3 reads TGTGCCAGCAGCTTGACAGGGGGCAACCAGCCCCAGCATTTT.

This chain uses TRBV6-5 with TRBJ1-2; 10 nucleotides agree with TRBD1. Per the germline V gene, CDR1 is MNHEY and CDR2 is SVGAGI. This CDR3 has 15 residues. Trimming at V came to 0 bases and at J to 5 bases, leaving 3 bases not matched to a gene. CDR3 DNA: TGTGCCAGCAGTTACTCAAGGGACAGGGGTTATGGCTACACCTTC. Encoded protein: CASSYSRDRGYGYTF.

The CDR3 is CASSLGVTLPTDTQYF. The CDR3 DNA reads TGTGCCAGCAGCCTAGGGGTCACCTTACCTACAGATACGCAGTATTTT. The V gene is TRBV9, the J gene TRBJ2-3, with a tentative D call TRBD1 (5 bases). Germline V lookup: CDR1 SGDLS, CDR2 YYNGEE. The CDR3 contains 16 residues. V was pared by 4 bases and J by 3 bases, with 18 bases between.

This rearrangement joins TRBV6-5 to TRBJ2-7, with D possibly TRBD2 on 5 matching bases. The CDR3 consists of 13 residues. Germline-derived CDR1 and CDR2 are MNHEY and SVGAGI. V gave up 6 bases and J gave up 2 bases, with 11 bases separating them. This chain's CDR3 is CASRKDSTYEQYF. The CDR3 nucleotides are TGTGCCAGCAGAAAGGACTCCACCTACGAGCAGTACTTC.

The V call is TRBV29-1, the J call TRBJ2-5; tentative D call: TRBD2 (5 bases). The V end was cut by 4 bases, the J end by 4 bases, with 13 bases between. Germline V lookup: CDR1 SQVTM, CDR2 ANQGSEA. CDR3 size: 13 residues. The CDR3 sequence is CSVAGSRPETQYF. The DNA for the CDR3 is TGCAGCGTTGCGGGATCCAGGCCAGAGACCCAGTACTTC.

The DNA for the CDR3 is TGTGCCAGCAGTTACGTTCCAGTCGACACCGGGGAGCTGTTTTTT. It yields the protein CASSYVPVDTGELFF. This rearrangement joins TRBV6-5 to TRBJ2-2; D uncertain. CDR1 is MNHEY, CDR2 SVGAGI, per germline. The CDR3 covers 15 residues. V gave up 2 bases and J gave up 3 bases, with 10 bases separating them.

The chain recombines TRBV6-5 with TRBJ1-1; D not certain. This CDR3 comprises 13 residues. Per germline, CDR1 MNHEY and CDR2 SVGAGI. V was shortened by 7 bases and J by 1 base, with 10 bases between the two germline ends. The chain's CDR3 is CASTPGPNTEAFF. The CDR3 coding sequence is TGTGCCAGCACTCCAGGCCCGAACACTGAAGCTTTCTTT.

The V gene is TRBV7-3, the J gene TRBJ2-1, with TRBD2 matching 8 bases. The V gene's germline CDR1 is SGHTA and CDR2 FQGTGA. The length of the CDR3 is 16 residues. V lost 2 bases to trimming and J lost 4 bases; unmatched junction nucleotides: 7. CDR3 region: CASSLVTGGPYNEQFF. In DNA, the CDR3 is TGTGCCAGCAGCTTAGTGACGGGGGGGCCGTACAATGAGCAGTTCTTC.

The V and J genes are TRBV6-1 and TRBJ1-4; the D is unclear. The CDR3 runs 12 residues. V was cut by 4 bases and J by 8 bases, with 8 bases left in between. The germline V gene has CDR1 MNHNS and CDR2 SASEGT. CDR3 protein: CASSVAGEKLFF. Here the CDR3 DNA reads TGTGCCAGCAGTGTGGCGGGAGAAAAACTGTTTTTT.

The J gene is TRBJ1-6, the V gene TRBV6-5; 9 bases map to TRBD1. The germline V gene has CDR1 MNHEY and CDR2 SVGAGI. Trimming took 2 bases from V and 7 from J; bases not matched to a gene: 3. This CDR3 is built from 15 residues. The CDR3 is CASSYPGQGNSPLHF. CDR3 coding DNA: TGTGCCAGCAGTTACCCGGGACAGGGAAATTCACCCCTCCACTTT.

The chain couples TRBV5-4 to TRBJ1-2; weak D call: TRBD1 (5 bases). This CDR3 comprises 14 residues. Trimming pared 5 bases from V and 4 bases from J, leaving 15 bases between. Germline V lookup: CDR1 SGHNT, CDR2 YYREEE (reference sequence). The CDR3 nucleotides read TGTGCCAGCAGACAGGAAGTGCAGGGCTATGGCTACACCTTC. Protein product: CASRQEVQGYGYTF.

The chain combines TRBV9 with TRBJ2-3; D gene uncertain. This CDR3 spans 13 amino acids. Germline-derived CDR1 and CDR2 are SGDLS and YYNGEE. V shed 2 bases and J shed 6 bases, with 10 bases lying between them. The CDR3 loop reads CASSVRPVDTQYF. In DNA form, the CDR3 reads TGTGCCAGCAGCGTGAGGCCAGTCGATACGCAGTATTTT. Based on the CDR3 plus reference TRBV9 and TRBJ2-3, the full variable domain is DSGVTQTPKHLITATGQRVTLRCSPRSGDLSVYWYQQSLDQGLQFLIQYYNGEERAKGNILERFSAQQFPDLHSELNLSSLELGDSALYFCASSVRPVDTQYFGPGTRLTVL.

CDR3 protein: CASRGGHTIYF. CDR3 sequence (DNA): TGCGCCAGCAGAGGGGGGCACACCATATATTTT. The J gene is TRBJ1-3, the V gene TRBV10-1, with a possible D match to TRBD1 (6 bases). This CDR3 spans 11 amino acids. The V gene's germline CDR1 is WNHNN and CDR2 SYGVQD (reference sequence). The V and J ends lost 6 bases and 8 bases respectively, with 8 bases between them.